These 30 T cell receptor beta chains originate from one sample sequenced in a study of T cells in localized non-small cell lung cancer. The method was immunoSEQ multiplex PCR; TCRdb's version includes in-frame clones alone and lacks a portion of them. The sample holds approximately 54,000 clones, around 86% seen once. This material consisted of peripheral blood, taken before any cancer treatment. These receptor sequences come from a woman aged 35 to 69 with stage I lung adenocarcinoma.

This clone came up a few times. The genes are TRBV9 and TRBJ2-5, with D tentatively TRBD2 (6 bases). Trimming removed 3 bases from V and 7 bases from J, with 19 bases in between. Germline V gives CDR1 SGDLS, CDR2 YYNGEE. This CDR3 is built from 15 residues. CDR3 sequence reads: CASSGEGTRGGTQYF. CDR3 nucleotides: TGTGCCAGCAGCGGAGAGGGGACTCGTGGCGGGACCCAGTACTTC.

This chain links TRBV19 with TRBJ1-1, with D possibly TRBD1 on 5 matching bases. The germline V gene encodes CDR1 LNHDA and CDR2 SQIVND (reference sequence). The CDR3 is 12 residues long. Trimming pared 5 bases from V and 5 bases from J, leaving 9 bases between. CDR3 DNA sequence: TGTGCCAGTAGTTACCGACAGACTGAAGCTTTCTTT. Translated: CASSYRQTEAFF.

The chain recombines TRBV5-1 with TRBJ1-6, with D possibly matching TRBD1 (5 bases). In germline, CDR1 is SGHRS, CDR2 YFSETQ. The CDR3 runs 15 residues. Trimming pared 5 bases from V and 1 base from J, leaving 10 bases between. DNA of the CDR3: TGCGCCAGCAGGCAGGGTTTGTCCTATAATTCACCCCTCCACTTT. Its translation is CASRQGLSYNSPLHF.

This clone was seen a handful of times. This chain connects TRBV5-5 to TRBJ1-2, with 9 positions matching TRBD1. CDR3 length: 15 amino acids. Trimming cost V 2 bases and J 4 bases; bases outside gene matches: 6. Germline CDR1 and CDR2: SGHKS and YYEKEE (reference sequence). CDR3 sequence: CASSLGDRVIYGYTF. The CDR3 DNA follows: TGTGCCAGCAGCTTAGGGGACAGGGTCATCTATGGCTACACCTTC.

The chain links TRBV10-3 to TRBJ2-1; 8 nucleotides agree with TRBD2. Germline V gene sequence: CDR1 ENHRY, CDR2 SYGVKD. CDR3 length: 14 amino acids. With 1 base clipped from V and 6 bases from J, the junction kept 2 bases outside the gene matches. In nucleotides, the CDR3 is TGTGCCATCAGTGAGTGGACTAGCCCCAATGAGCAGTTCTTC. Translated: CAISEWTSPNEQFF.

The chain combines TRBV6-1 with TRBJ1-5; 8 nucleotides line up with TRBD1. The germline V gene has CDR1 MNHNS and CDR2 SASEGT. This CDR3 contains 15 residues. Trimming cost V 6 bases and J 11 bases; bases outside gene matches: 15. CDR3 bases: TGTGCCAGCAGCCCCCATGGACAGGGAGGATATTCCCAGCATTTT. Its protein product is CASSPHGQGGYSQHF.

The V and J genes are TRBV19 and TRBJ2-7; tentatively, D is TRBD1 (5 bases). The CDR3 has 13 amino acids. Germline CDR1 reads LNHDA; CDR2 reads SQIVND (reference sequence). Between the trimmed V and J ends, which lost 4 bases and 4 bases, there was a span of 11 bases. The DNA of the CDR3 is TGTGCCAGTAGTACGCAGGGCTGGTACGAGCAGTACTTC. Its translation: CASSTQGWYEQYF.

Only one count was recorded for this clone. The chain is built from TRBV15 and TRBJ2-1; 10 nucleotides agree with TRBD2. Trimming took 5 bases from V and 4 from J; bases not matched to a gene: 8. Looked up from germline, CDR1 is LNHNV and CDR2 is YYDKDF (reference sequence). This CDR3 region has 16 residues. The CDR3 region is CATSPEGSGGYNEQFF. For the CDR3, the DNA is TGTGCCACCAGCCCGGAGGGTAGCGGGGGGTACAATGAGCAGTTCTTC.

The CDR3: CASSDSPDLGEAFF. As DNA, the CDR3 is TGTGCCAGCAGTGACTCCCCGGACCTGGGTGAAGCTTTCTTT. The chain links TRBV6-4 to TRBJ1-1; no clear D gene. There are 14 residues in the CDR3. The V end was cut by 0 bases, the J end by 7 bases, with 12 bases between. Germline CDR1 is MRHNA and CDR2 is SNTAGT.

The chain couples TRBV13 to TRBJ2-5, with D maybe TRBD1 (5 bases). The CDR3 spans 14 residues. In germline, CDR1 is PRHDT, CDR2 FYEKMQ (reference sequence). The V gene lost 1 base and the J gene lost 5 bases, with 11 bases spanning the gap. In nucleotides, the CDR3 is TGTGCCAGCAGCTTAGATGGGAACAGGGAGACCCAGTACTTC. It encodes CASSLDGNRETQYF.

Only a few counts were recorded for this clone. The chain has TRBV5-4 and TRBJ2-3; the D is unclear. The germline V gene has CDR1 SGHNT and CDR2 YYREEE (reference sequence). The CDR3 is 12 residues long. V lost 4 bases and J lost 2, with 5 bases in between. In nucleotides, the CDR3 is TGTGCCAGCAGCACTGACACAGATACGCAGTATTTT. As protein: CASSTDTDTQYF.

The table lists this clone with a count of one. The chain couples TRBV11-2 to TRBJ2-1, with TRBD2 matching over 7 bases. Germline assignment: CDR1 SGHAT and CDR2 FQNNGV. J was trimmed by 6 bases and V by 3 bases; bases with no gene match: 8. The CDR3 spans 15 residues. The DNA of the CDR3 is TGTGCCAGCAGCTTTCTGGCTAGCGGTCCCAATGAGCAGTTCTTC. It codes for CASSFLASGPNEQFF.

The chain links TRBV9 to TRBJ2-7; TRBD1 matches 10 bases. Per the germline V gene, CDR1 is SGDLS and CDR2 is YYNGEE. This CDR3 has 15 residues. V lost 2 bases, J lost 4 bases, and 6 bases stayed unmatched. This CDR3 reads CASSVGGTGVYEQYF. The CDR3 region has the DNA TGTGCCAGCAGCGTCGGGGGGACAGGGGTTTACGAGCAGTACTTC.

The V call is TRBV19, the J call TRBJ1-5; D possibly corresponds to TRBD1 (5 bases). CDR1 is LNHDA and CDR2 is SQIVND in the germline V gene (reference sequence). The V end lost 6 bases, the J end lost 2 bases, and 11 bases lay between the germline ends. The CDR3 sequence is 14 residues long. This CDR3 reads CASRGGQGNQPQHF. CDR3 DNA sequence: TGTGCCAGTAGAGGAGGACAAGGCAATCAGCCCCAGCATTTT.

The chain couples TRBV12-5 to TRBJ1-6; no reliable D call. Germline CDR1 reads LGHNT; CDR2 reads FRNRAP. The CDR3 extends over 16 amino acids. The V and J ends lost 5 bases and 7 bases respectively, with 18 bases between them. CDR3: CASGPPGRAANSPLHF. CDR3 nucleotide sequence: TGTGCTAGTGGTCCCCCGGGTCGGGCGGCGAATTCACCCCTCCACTTT. Together with reference TRBV12-5 and TRBJ1-6, the CDR3 gives the full variable domain: DARVTQTPRHKVTEMGQEVTMRCQPILGHNTVFWYRQTMMQGLELLAYFRNRAPLDDSGMPKDRFSAEMPDATLATLKIQPSEPRDSAVYFCASGPPGRAANSPLHFGNGTRLTVT.

The V gene is TRBV4-3, the J gene TRBJ1-3; D is uncertain. The CDR3 loop spans 15 amino acids. V shed 5 bases and J shed 2 bases, with 13 bases lying between them. Germline loops: CDR1 LGHNA, CDR2 YSLEER. The CDR3 loop reads CASSSLLGAGNTIYF. The CDR3, as DNA: TGCGCCAGCAGCTCTTTGCTTGGAGCTGGAAACACCATATATTTT.

This clone appeared a few times. The chain is built from TRBV7-9 and TRBJ2-2; TRBD1 agrees at 7 bases. CDR3 size: 16 residues. Trimming at V came to 4 bases and at J to 7 bases, leaving 12 bases not matched to a gene. The germline V gene encodes CDR1 SEHNR and CDR2 FQNEAQ (reference sequence). CDR3: CASSSPGQTSIGELFF. In DNA, the CDR3 is TGTGCCAGCAGCTCGCCGGGACAGACCTCAATCGGGGAGCTGTTTTTT. Full variable domain (missing parts from reference TRBV7-9 and TRBJ2-2): DTGVSQNPRHKITKRGQNVTFRCDPISEHNRLYWYRQTLGQGPEFLTYFQNEAQLEKSRLLSDRFSAERPKGSFSTLEIQRTEQGDSAMYLCASSSPGQTSIGELFFGEGSRLTVL.

The table lists this clone with a few counts. The V and J genes are TRBV30 and TRBJ1-2, with D tentatively TRBD1 (6 bases). V gave up 6 bases and J gave up 4 bases, with 12 bases separating them. The CDR3 covers 12 residues. From germline, CDR1 is GTSNPN and CDR2 SVGIG (reference sequence). CDR3 sequence reads: CACWGPAYGYTF. The CDR3 DNA follows: TGTGCCTGCTGGGGGCCGGCCTATGGCTACACCTTC.

V is TRBV28 and J is TRBJ1-4, with D maybe TRBD1 (5 bases). This CDR3 spans 14 amino acids. CDR1 and CDR2 from the germline V gene are MDHEN and SYDVKM. Trimming took 5 bases from V and 8 from J, leaving 15 bases between them. This CDR3 reads CASSRTTGGEKLFF. The DNA for the CDR3 is TGTGCCAGCAGTAGGACAACCGGAGGAGAAAAACTGTTTTTT.

Here the CDR3 reads CASSVTGDNTEAFF. The DNA of the CDR3 is TGTGCCAGCAGCGTTACAGGGGACAACACTGAAGCTTTCTTT. The chain has TRBV9 and TRBJ1-1; 7 bases match TRBD1. The CDR3 has 14 amino acids. J gave up 2 bases and V 2 bases, and 3 bases lay outside the gene matches. Looked up from germline, CDR1 is SGDLS and CDR2 is YYNGEE.

The chain employs TRBV19 and TRBJ2-4, with D perhaps TRBD1 (6 bases). CDR1 and CDR2 from the germline V gene are LNHDA and SQIVND (reference sequence). The CDR3 has 15 residues. With 4 bases removed from V and 3 bases from J, the gap between germline ends came to 13 bases. The CDR3 region is CASSTTGNGKNIQYF. For the CDR3, the DNA is TGTGCCAGTAGTACGACAGGTAACGGCAAAAACATTCAGTACTTC. The variable domain in full, completed from reference TRBV19 and TRBJ2-4, reads DGGITQSPKYLFRKEGQNVTLSCEQNLNHDAMYWYRQDPGQGLRLIYYSQIVNDFQKGDIAEGYSVSREKKESFPLTVTSAQKNPTAFYLCASSTTGNGKNIQYFGAGTRLSVL.

The chain uses TRBV6-5 and TRBJ2-6; no firm D call. The germline V gene encodes CDR1 MNHEY and CDR2 SVGAGI. The CDR3 has 13 amino acids. The ends were cut back, 5 bases at V and 4 bases at J, with 6 bases in the middle. The CDR3 sequence is CASSQWGANVLTF. CDR3 nucleotide sequence: TGTGCCAGCAGTCAGTGGGGGGCCAACGTCCTGACTTTC.

The chain carries TRBV27 and TRBJ2-1; tentative D call: TRBD2 (6 bases). Trimming took off 2 bases at V and 0 bases at J, with 8 bases between the two ends. CDR1 MNHEY and CDR2 SMNVEV come from the germline V gene (reference sequence). The CDR3 is made up of 15 amino acids. This CDR3 reads CASSLGRSSYNEQFF. DNA for the CDR3: TGTGCCAGCAGTTTAGGGAGGAGCTCCTACAATGAGCAGTTCTTC.

The rearrangement uses TRBV6-6 and TRBJ1-1; D unclear. Trimming took off 4 bases at V and 2 bases at J, with 8 bases between the two ends. CDR1 is MNHNY and CDR2 is SVGAGI in the germline V gene (reference sequence). The CDR3 spans 13 residues. The CDR3 DNA reads TGTGCCAGCAGTTCGGACGTAAACACTGAAGCTTTCTTT. It yields the protein CASSSDVNTEAFF.

The CDR3 loop is CASSYEGTYEQYF. CDR3 nucleotide sequence: TGTGCCAGCAGCTACGAGGGGACCTACGAGCAGTACTTC. The chain employs TRBV7-9 and TRBJ2-7; D is perhaps TRBD1 or TRBD2 (5 bases each). V shed 4 bases and J shed 2 bases, with 9 bases lying between them. The CDR3 runs to 13 residues. Germline values: CDR1 SEHNR, CDR2 FQNEAQ (reference sequence).

The chain links TRBV6-1 to TRBJ2-5, with 8 bases fitting TRBD1. From germline, CDR1 is MNHNS and CDR2 SASEGT. V was clipped by 5 bases and J by 1 base; unmatched bases: 3. The CDR3 has 14 amino acids. The CDR3 sequence: CASSRQGRQETQYF. CDR3 DNA: TGTGCCAGCAGTAGACAGGGGCGCCAAGAGACCCAGTACTTC.

The CDR3 nucleotides are TGTGCCAGCAGCAGGAGGGGAGAGGTCGGTGAAAAACTGTTTTTT. Amino acids: CASSRRGEVGEKLFF. The V and J genes are TRBV9 and TRBJ1-4; D might be TRBD1 (5 bases). This CDR3 comprises 15 residues. From germline, CDR1 is SGDLS and CDR2 YYNGEE. V lost 4 bases to trimming and J lost 7 bases, with 17 bases between them.

J is TRBJ2-5 and V is TRBV5-1, with 9 bases identical to TRBD2. The CDR3 covers 16 residues. Germline V gene data show CDR1 as SGHRS and CDR2 as YFSETQ. V was pared by 2 bases and J by 1 base, with 6 bases of the junction left unmatched. DNA of the CDR3: TGCGCCAGCAGCTTCGGGCTAGCGGGGATCCAAGAGACCCAGTACTTC. Protein product: CASSFGLAGIQETQYF.

V gene TRBV7-8 combines with J gene TRBJ1-1; 7 positions agree with TRBD1. V shed 5 bases and J 3 bases; nucleotides not matched to a gene: 3. This CDR3 is built from 13 residues. The germline gives CDR1 SGHVS, CDR2 FQNEAQ. The CDR3, as DNA: TGTGCCAGCAGCGGGGGACAGTACACTGAAGCTTTCTTT. Translation: CASSGGQYTEAFF.

This clone was counted between two and nine times. The rearrangement links TRBV19 to TRBJ2-7; D call uncertain. Germline V gene sequence: CDR1 LNHDA, CDR2 SQIVND (reference sequence). Trimming shortened V by 1 base and J by 1 base, and 8 bases separated the two germline ends. This CDR3 spans 14 amino acids. CDR3 residues: CASSIGKLSYEQYF. The CDR3 DNA reads as TGTGCCAGTAGTATAGGAAAACTATCCTACGAGCAGTACTTC.